The clone carrying this T cell receptor beta chain was observed a few times. Original processing methods: Estimated nucleated cell counts came from reference gene primer amplification. Data came from immunoSEQ multiplex PCR; TCRdb stores just in-frame clones and leaves some out. V and J calls and clone size come straight from that table; D and trimming were deduced from the DNA. Among about 41,000 clones, over 75% were seen once, and the ten largest hold around 40%. The data are from a study of blood T cell repertoires in COVID-19. Overall study: Both acute and convalescent COVID-19 samples were obtained from the United States, Italy and Spain. T cells, B-cell-depleted T cells, or PBMCs supplied cDNA or gDNA.

This CDR3 has 14 residues. The V and J ends lost 6 bases and 5 bases respectively, with 15 bases between them. CDR1 and CDR2 (germline): KGHDR, SFDVKD. The chain is built from TRBV24-1 and TRBJ1-2; tentatively, D is TRBD1 (5 bases). Material for sequencing was peripheral blood. The sequence was collected from a woman of 80 years or more with acute or convalescent COVID-19. CDR3 sequence reads: CATSSMQGGYGYTF. The CDR3 DNA reads TGTGCCACCAGTTCAATGCAGGGAGGGTATGGCTACACCTTC.